The T cell receptor beta chain under discussion was sequenced for a study of T cell responses to AZD1222 COVID-19 vaccine. Assay used: immunoSEQ multiplex PCR; TCRdb lists only in-frame clones, some missing. The sample contains tens of thousands of clones, more than 60% of which appear only once. Trimming removed 2 bases from V and 5 bases from J, with 15 bases in between. CDR3 length: 15 residues. Germline loops: CDR1 MNHNS, CDR2 SASEGT. The specimen comprised peripheral blood, sampled 28 days after the second dose of the MenACWY control vaccine. This clonotype originated in an adult who received the MenACWY meningococcal vaccine as a control. The rearrangement uses TRBV6-1 and TRBJ1-1, with D tentatively TRBD1 (5 bases). This chain's CDR3 is CASSEFGRARTEAFF. DNA for the CDR3: TGTGCCAGCAGTGAATTTGGCAGGGCGAGGACTGAAGCTTTCTTT.